This is a list of T cell receptor beta chains from one sample in a study of technical replicates of blood from several donors. Measured with immunoSEQ multiplex PCR; TCRdb has only the in-frame clones, and not every one. The table includes about 66,000 clones, about 97% detected once. What was sequenced was T cells isolated from PBMCs. The source of these receptors is a human donor in good health. CDR3s include the opening cysteine and the closing phenylalanine or tryptophan. Each record gives: D gene, clone size, J gene, V gene, CDR3 DNA, CDR3 protein. A D gene is named only where the DNA matches it firmly. Clone size is shown for a subset of rows, as once, few, many or a class of expanded clone.

TRBD1	once	TRBJ1-1	TRBV5-1	TGCGCCAGCAGCTCGGAGGACAGGGGAGAGACTGAAGCTTTCTTT	CASSSEDRGETEAFF
NA	NA	TRBJ2-5	TRBV21-1	TGTGCCAGCAGCAAAGACGCAGGTCACGAGACCCAGTACTTC	CASSKDAGHETQYF
NA	NA	TRBJ2-5	TRBV25-1	TGTGCCAGCAGTGAATTCGGTGTTCAAGAGACCCAGTACTTC	CASSEFGVQETQYF
TRBD1	NA	TRBJ2-2	TRBV9	TGTGCCAGCAGCATACGCCGGGACAGGGCGAACACCGGGGAGCTGTTTTTT	CASSIRRDRANTGELFF
NA	NA	TRBJ1-1	TRBV5-5	TGTGCCAGCAGGTTGACAGGGAACACTGAAGCTTTCTTT	CASRLTGNTEAFF
NA	NA	TRBJ1-4	TRBV11-2	TGTGCCAGCAGCTTAGGGGGACATTTTGGTGAAAAACTGTTTTTT	CASSLGGHFGEKLFF
TRBD2	NA	TRBJ2-1	TRBV4-1	TGCGCCAGCAGCCAAGATGGACTAGCGGATGACAATGAGCAGTTCTTC	CASSQDGLADDNEQFF
TRBD1	NA	TRBJ2-3	TRBV6-5	TGTGCCAGCAGTTCTAACAGGGGGGCAGATACGCAGTATTTT	CASSSNRGADTQYF
NA	NA	TRBJ2-7	TRBV7-2	TGTGCCAGCAGCTCCCTGCGAGACTTCCCCTACGAGCAGTACTTC	CASSSLRDFPYEQYF
NA	NA	TRBJ1-5	TRBV6-6	TGTGCCAGTTTGGGGGGAGGTAATCAGCCCCAGCATTTT	CASLGGGNQPQHF
TRBD1	NA	TRBJ1-3	TRBV9	TGTGCCAGCAGCGTGGCCGGGACAGGGGTAGGAAACACCATATATTTT	CASSVAGTGVGNTIYF
NA	NA	TRBJ2-1	TRBV5-1	TGCGCCAGCATTGGGGGGGGCTTCGACAATGAGCAGTTCTTC	CASIGGGFDNEQFF
NA	NA	TRBJ2-7	TRBV28	TGTGCCAGCAGTTTATTCCGGACTACCGGCGAGCAGTACTTC	CASSLFRTTGEQYF
NA	NA	TRBJ2-6	TRBV30	TGTGCCTGGGCCTATTGGGGGGCCAACGTCCTGACTTTC	CAWAYWGANVLTF
TRBD1	NA	TRBJ2-1	TRBV19	TGTGCCAGTAGTAGGGACAGGTTCAATGAGCAGTTCTTC	CASSRDRFNEQFF
NA	NA	TRBJ2-1	TRBV7-9	TGTGCCAGCAGCTCACCGACAGGAACCTACAATGAGCAGTTCTTC	CASSSPTGTYNEQFF
TRBD1	NA	TRBJ1-5	TRBV2	TGTGCCAGCAGTCCGGACAGGGGTAATCAGCCCCAGCATTTT	CASSPDRGNQPQHF
NA	NA	TRBJ1-1	TRBV5-1	TGCGCCAGCAGCTTGCGGGGGGGCACTGAAGCTTTCTTT	CASSLRGGTEAFF
TRBD2	NA	TRBJ2-4	TRBV7-9	TGTGCCAGCAGCTGGACGGGGGGAAAAAACATTCAGTACTTC	CASSWTGGKNIQYF
NA	NA	TRBJ2-1	TRBV4-3	TGCGCCAGCAGCCAAGATGGCAGGGTCTTATACAATGAGCAGTTCTTC	CASSQDGRVLYNEQFF
TRBD2	once	TRBJ2-7	TRBV6-5	TGTGCCAGCAGGGGACTAGCGGGAGGGCCGGGGGAGCAGTACTTC	CASRGLAGGPGEQYF
NA	NA	TRBJ2-7	TRBV7-3	TGTGCCAGCAGCCCGGATGTGGGCGCCGGTTACTACGAGCAGTACTTC	CASSPDVGAGYYEQYF
TRBD1	NA	TRBJ2-6	TRBV29-1	TGCAGCGCCATTGAGGACAGGGCCCCCTCTGGGGCCAACGTCCTGACTTTC	CSAIEDRAPSGANVLTF
TRBD2	NA	TRBJ2-1	TRBV5-6	TGTGCCAGCGTAGGACTAGCAACGAACGATGAGCAGTTCTTC	CASVGLATNDEQFF
TRBD1	once	TRBJ2-7	TRBV11-2	TGTGCCAGCAGCCTGGGACAGTCCTACGAGCAGTACTTC	CASSLGQSYEQYF
NA	NA	TRBJ1-5	TRBV30	TGTGCCTGGAGTAAGGGCAGGGGTAACATTCAGCCCCAGCATTTT	CAWSKGRGNIQPQHF
NA	NA	TRBJ2-7	TRBV5-1	TGCGCCAGCAGGTTGACCGGGATAGGGACCTACGAGCAGTACTTC	CASRLTGIGTYEQYF
TRBD1	NA	TRBJ2-7	TRBV5-4	TGTGCCAGCAGTCAACAGGGGTTTTCCTACGAGCAGTACTTC	CASSQQGFSYEQYF
NA	NA	TRBJ1-4	TRBV28	TGTGCCAGCAGTCCTCCGGGTACTAATGAAAAACTGTTTTTT	CASSPPGTNEKLFF
NA	NA	TRBJ1-1	TRBV27	TGTGCCAGCAGTTTACCCGGGACTGAAGCTTTCTTT	CASSLPGTEAFF
TRBD1	NA	TRBJ1-1	TRBV5-4	TGTGCCAGCAGCTTAGGACAGGATATGAACACTGAAGCTTTCTTT	CASSLGQDMNTEAFF
NA	NA	TRBJ1-1	TRBV2	TGTGCCAGCAGCGGGATGTTGAACACTGAAGCTTTCTTT	CASSGMLNTEAFF
NA	NA	TRBJ1-1	TRBV29-1	TGCAGCGTTGAAGTGACAGGAGATCAGGGGATCGAAGCTTTCTTT	CSVEVTGDQGIEAFF
NA	NA	TRBJ2-1	TRBV4-2	TGTGCCAGCAGCCAAGTGGGAACAAAGGGGGAGCAGTTCTTC	CASSQVGTKGEQFF
NA	NA	TRBJ2-6	TRBV13	TGTGCCAGCAGCTTGAGGACTTCTGGGGCCAACGTCCTGACTTTC	CASSLRTSGANVLTF